This T cell receptor (beta chain) derives from a study of cytomegalovirus exposure and HLA in healthy donors. Points from the study as a whole: Earlier analysis looked at TCR beta V segments, and most were productive about 87% or about 30% of the time. Most sequenced TCRs were rare (though some public TCRs occurred in many donors).

About this clone itself: Its antigen is still unknown.

CDR1 and CDR2 (germline): SNHLY, FYNNEI. Germline trimming cut 5 bases from V and 3 bases from J; bases unmatched to any gene: 9. The CDR3 runs 16 residues. The primer mix had 60 Vbeta and 13 Jbeta primers. Produced via immunoSEQ multiplex PCR; TCRdb's table is partial and in-frame only. The sample includes about 110,000 clones, 70% to 80% of them seen just once. The sequenced sample was PBMCs. The receptor comes from a female donor in good health and CMV-seropositive. The chain uses TRBV2 and TRBJ2-3; 9 bases match TRBD2. CDR3 region: CASSPFSGSLTDTQYF. The DNA for the CDR3 is TGTGCCAGCAGTCCATTTAGCGGGAGCTTGACAGATACGCAGTATTTT.